These T cell receptor beta chains were read from a single sample in a study of radiotherapy plus CTLA-4 blockade in lung cancer. Libraries were prepared by immunoSEQ multiplex PCR; TCRdb keeps only in-frame clonotypes and omits some of them. The sample has 83,000 or so clones; 80% to 85% are singletons. Sequenced material: peripheral blood, taken from a patient treated with radiotherapy plus ipilimumab. Source of these receptors: a human donor with non-small cell lung cancer who had stable disease on radiotherapy plus ipilimumab. Each CDR3 is given with its conserved first and last residue. A D gene is named only where the DNA matches it firmly.

J: TRBJ2-2; D: NA; V: TRBV7-9; CDR3: CASSFSHFRTGELFF; DNA: TGTGCCAGCAGCTTCTCGCATTTCCGCACCGGGGAGCTGTTTTTT
J: TRBJ2-7; D: NA; V: TRBV28; CDR3: CASSFQGRIMEQYF; DNA: TGTGCCAGCAGTTTTCAAGGCAGGATCATGGAGCAGTACTTC
J: TRBJ1-5; D: NA; V: TRBV2; CDR3: CASSPTGWIYSNQPQHF; DNA: TGTGCCAGCAGTCCCACAGGGTGGATTTATAGCAATCAGCCCCAGCATTTT
J: TRBJ2-7; D: TRBD1; V: TRBV4-2; CDR3: CASSPRGLVNEQYF; DNA: TGTGCCAGCAGCCCCAGGGGGCTAGTCAACGAGCAGTACTTC
J: TRBJ1-3; D: TRBD1; V: TRBV14; CDR3: CASRTGQPISYSGNTIYF; DNA: TGTGCCAGCAGGACGGGACAGCCGATAAGCTACTCTGGAAACACCATATATTTT
J: TRBJ2-5; D: TRBD2; V: TRBV27; CDR3: CASSLTSAPQETQYF; DNA: TGTGCCAGCAGCCTGACTAGCGCCCCCCAAGAGACCCAGTACTTC
J: TRBJ2-7; D: NA; V: TRBV5-1; CDR3: CASSLRGGRSFPYEQYF; DNA: TGCGCCAGCAGCTTGAGGGGGGGGCGAAGCTTCCCCTACGAGCAGTACTTC
J: TRBJ2-1; D: TRBD1; V: TRBV5-4; CDR3: CASSPGQGRNEQFF; DNA: TGTGCCAGCAGCCCTGGACAGGGTAGGAATGAGCAGTTCTTC
J: TRBJ2-2; D: NA; V: TRBV19; CDR3: CASSGLGELFF; DNA: TGTGCCAGTAGTGGGTTGGGGGAGCTGTTTTTT
J: TRBJ1-6; D: TRBD1; V: TRBV18; CDR3: CASSPGTGANSPLHF; DNA: TGTGCCAGCTCACCGGGGACAGGGGCTAATTCACCCCTCCACTTT
J: TRBJ2-3; D: TRBD2; V: TRBV2; CDR3: CASSPTSGGAATQYF; DNA: TGTGCCAGCAGTCCGACTAGCGGGGGGGCAGCTACGCAGTATTTT